This is a list of T cell receptor beta chains from one sample in a study of PD-1 blockade in classical Hodgkin lymphoma. TCRdb's copy holds only in-frame clones and misses some; the assay was immunoSEQ multiplex PCR. The data show over 8,000 clones, with around nine tenths seen just once and around 23% held by the top ten. The sequencing here drew on peripheral blood mononuclear cells (PBMCs), taken before the fourth cycle of nivolumab. The receptors derive from a human donor with classical Hodgkin lymphoma. CDR3s include the opening cysteine and the closing phenylalanine or tryptophan. The order of the fields is J gene, D gene, V gene, clone size, CDR3 protein, CDR3 DNA. D genes are given only for firm matches. Size tells how often a clone was seen (once, few, many) or the class of an expanded clone, and some rows leave it out.

j_gene: TRBJ2-7; d_gene: NA; v_gene: TRBV18; abundance: NA; CDR3aa: CASSPPSGRQRYEQYF; CDR3nt: TGTGCCAGCTCACCACCTTCGGGGCGTCAACGCTACGAGCAGTACTTC
j_gene: TRBJ2-2; d_gene: TRBD2; v_gene: TRBV19; abundance: NA; CDR3aa: CASSAGLAGAGELFF; CDR3nt: TGTGCCAGTAGTGCGGGACTAGCGGGGGCAGGGGAGCTGTTTTTT
j_gene: TRBJ1-1; d_gene: NA; v_gene: TRBV5-4; abundance: NA; CDR3aa: CASSLVLGSSGEAFF; CDR3nt: TGTGCCAGCAGCTTGGTTTTAGGGAGTTCAGGTGAGGCTTTCTTT
j_gene: TRBJ2-5; d_gene: NA; v_gene: TRBV7-9; abundance: NA; CDR3aa: CASSFVIAKTQYF; CDR3nt: TGTGCCAGCAGCTTTGTCATTGCGAAGACCCAGTACTTC
j_gene: TRBJ1-6; d_gene: TRBD1; v_gene: TRBV7-8; abundance: NA; CDR3aa: CASSLGPTGQNSPLHF; CDR3nt: TGTGCCAGCAGCTTAGGACCGACAGGGCAGAATTCACCCCTCCACTTT
j_gene: TRBJ2-3; d_gene: TRBD1; v_gene: TRBV4-1; abundance: NA; CDR3aa: CASGHGTVSTDTQYF; CDR3nt: TGCGCCAGCGGTCATGGGACAGTTAGCACAGATACGCAGTATTTT
j_gene: TRBJ2-7; d_gene: NA; v_gene: TRBV7-9; abundance: NA; CDR3aa: CASSLAQSGPHEQYF; CDR3nt: TGTGCCAGCAGCTTAGCGCAGTCAGGGCCCCACGAGCAGTACTTC
j_gene: TRBJ2-7; d_gene: NA; v_gene: TRBV7-8; abundance: NA; CDR3aa: CASSLGRGPYEQYF; CDR3nt: TGTGCCAGCAGCTTAGGTAGAGGGCCCTACGAGCAGTACTTC
j_gene: TRBJ2-1; d_gene: NA; v_gene: TRBV10-3; abundance: once; CDR3aa: CAISGAGTSYNEQFF; CDR3nt: TGTGCCATCAGTGGTGCGGGGACCTCCTACAATGAGCAGTTCTTC
j_gene: TRBJ2-7; d_gene: TRBD1; v_gene: TRBV12-5; abundance: once; CDR3aa: CASGLTGAEQYF; CDR3nt: TGTGCTAGTGGTTTGACAGGGGCCGAGCAGTACTTC
j_gene: TRBJ2-5; d_gene: NA; v_gene: TRBV6-6; abundance: once; CDR3aa: CASSRLETQYF; CDR3nt: TGTGCCAGCTCTCGGCTGGAGACCCAGTACTTC
j_gene: TRBJ2-1; d_gene: TRBD2; v_gene: TRBV27; abundance: NA; CDR3aa: CASSKNSGGVYNEQFF; CDR3nt: TGTGCCAGCAGCAAGAATAGCGGGGGAGTATACAATGAGCAGTTCTTC
j_gene: TRBJ1-6; d_gene: NA; v_gene: TRBV5-1; abundance: NA; CDR3aa: CASSLGDTGKNSPLHF; CDR3nt: TGCGCCAGCAGCTTGGGGGACACAGGGAAGAATTCACCCCTCCACTTT
j_gene: TRBJ1-5; d_gene: TRBD1; v_gene: TRBV10-3; abundance: NA; CDR3aa: CAISESDRSNQPQHF; CDR3nt: TGTGCCATCAGTGAGTCGGACAGGAGCAATCAGCCCCAGCATTTT
j_gene: TRBJ1-1; d_gene: NA; v_gene: TRBV28; abundance: NA; CDR3aa: CASRQTEAFF; CDR3nt: TGTGCCAGCCGTCAAACTGAAGCTTTCTTT
j_gene: TRBJ2-7; d_gene: TRBD1; v_gene: TRBV7-9; abundance: NA; CDR3aa: CASSFGTGVYEQYF; CDR3nt: TGTGCCAGCAGCTTCGGGACAGGGGTATACGAGCAGTACTTC
j_gene: TRBJ2-3; d_gene: NA; v_gene: TRBV4-1; abundance: NA; CDR3aa: CASSRQIGEAGWRTDTQYF; CDR3nt: TGCGCCAGCAGCCGGCAGATAGGGGAGGCAGGGTGGCGGACAGATACGCAGTATTTT
j_gene: TRBJ2-5; d_gene: NA; v_gene: TRBV14; abundance: medium-sized; CDR3aa: CASSLTEQETQYF; CDR3nt: TGTGCCAGCAGCCTGACAGAACAAGAGACCCAGTACTTC
j_gene: TRBJ2-7; d_gene: NA; v_gene: TRBV5-4; abundance: NA; CDR3aa: CASSTNGGRYEQYF; CDR3nt: TGTGCCAGCAGCACCAACGGGGGGCGGTACGAGCAGTACTTC
j_gene: TRBJ2-6; d_gene: NA; v_gene: TRBV7-8; abundance: NA; CDR3aa: CASSQNNPQSRANVLTF; CDR3nt: TGTGCCAGCAGCCAAAATAACCCACAAAGTCGGGCCAACGTCCTGACTTTC
j_gene: TRBJ2-2; d_gene: TRBD1; v_gene: TRBV27; abundance: NA; CDR3aa: CASRPGGVTGELFF; CDR3nt: TGTGCCAGCAGGCCAGGGGGCGTAACCGGGGAGCTGTTTTTT
j_gene: TRBJ2-7; d_gene: NA; v_gene: TRBV7-8; abundance: NA; CDR3aa: CASTPTRFRTYEQYF; CDR3nt: TGTGCCAGCACCCCCACGAGGTTCCGAACCTACGAGCAGTACTTC
j_gene: TRBJ2-3; d_gene: TRBD1; v_gene: TRBV4-2; abundance: NA; CDR3aa: CASSQTRDRGPTDTQYF; CDR3nt: TGTGCCAGCAGCCAAACCAGGGACAGGGGTCCCACAGATACGCAGTATTTT
j_gene: TRBJ2-6; d_gene: NA; v_gene: TRBV7-2; abundance: NA; CDR3aa: CASSPRGLSGANVLTF; CDR3nt: TGTGCCAGCAGCCCCCGCGGGCTCTCTGGGGCCAACGTCCTGACTTTC
j_gene: TRBJ1-6; d_gene: NA; v_gene: TRBV10-1; abundance: once; CDR3aa: CASSAGQPNSPLHF; CDR3nt: TGCGCCAGCAGTGCAGGACAGCCAAATTCACCCCTCCACTTT
j_gene: TRBJ2-5; d_gene: TRBD2; v_gene: TRBV9; abundance: NA; CDR3aa: CASSVYGTSGQETQYF; CDR3nt: TGTGCCAGCAGCGTATACGGGACTAGCGGACAAGAGACCCAGTACTTC
j_gene: TRBJ1-1; d_gene: NA; v_gene: TRBV5-1; abundance: NA; CDR3aa: CASSRDILNTEAFF; CDR3nt: TGCGCCAGCAGCCGGGACATCCTGAACACTGAAGCTTTCTTT
j_gene: TRBJ2-7; d_gene: TRBD1; v_gene: TRBV7-8; abundance: NA; CDR3aa: CASSPGTGDPAYEQYF; CDR3nt: TGTGCCAGCAGCCCAGGGACAGGGGACCCAGCCTACGAGCAGTACTTC
j_gene: TRBJ1-1; d_gene: NA; v_gene: TRBV2; abundance: NA; CDR3aa: CASSEQTGSEAFF; CDR3nt: TGTGCCAGCAGTGAACAAACAGGCAGCGAAGCTTTCTTT
j_gene: TRBJ2-2; d_gene: NA; v_gene: TRBV27; abundance: NA; CDR3aa: CASRRHLLGELFF; CDR3nt: TGTGCCAGCAGGAGACACCTTCTCGGGGAGCTGTTTTTT
j_gene: TRBJ1-1; d_gene: NA; v_gene: TRBV7-9; abundance: NA; CDR3aa: CASSRPTENTEAFF; CDR3nt: TGTGCCAGCAGCCGCCCGACAGAGAACACTGAAGCTTTCTTT
j_gene: TRBJ1-2; d_gene: TRBD1; v_gene: TRBV19; abundance: NA; CDR3aa: CASSIRDSFYGYTF; CDR3nt: TGTGCCAGTAGTATAAGGGACAGCTTCTATGGCTACACCTTC
j_gene: TRBJ2-3; d_gene: TRBD1; v_gene: TRBV7-9; abundance: NA; CDR3aa: CASSPRGQGRDTQYF; CDR3nt: TGTGCCAGCAGCCCCCGAGGACAGGGAAGAGATACGCAGTATTTT
j_gene: TRBJ1-2; d_gene: NA; v_gene: TRBV27; abundance: few; CDR3aa: CASSRGAYYGYTF; CDR3nt: TGTGCCAGCAGTCGAGGGGCTTACTATGGCTACACCTTC
j_gene: TRBJ1-2; d_gene: NA; v_gene: TRBV2; abundance: NA; CDR3aa: CASSETGYGYTF; CDR3nt: TGTGCCAGCAGTGAAACAGGGTATGGCTACACCTTC
j_gene: TRBJ2-3; d_gene: TRBD2; v_gene: TRBV7-9; abundance: NA; CDR3aa: CASSGTSGGKDTQYF; CDR3nt: TGTGCCAGCAGCGGAACAAGCGGGGGCAAAGATACGCAGTATTTT
j_gene: TRBJ2-1; d_gene: NA; v_gene: TRBV10-3; abundance: NA; CDR3aa: CAISGETGGEQFF; CDR3nt: TGTGCCATCAGTGGGGAGACCGGGGGTGAGCAGTTCTTC
j_gene: TRBJ1-6; d_gene: TRBD1; v_gene: TRBV4-3; abundance: NA; CDR3aa: CASSQATGTGGFSPLHF; CDR3nt: TGCGCCAGCAGCCAAGCTACCGGGACAGGGGGCTTTTCACCCCTCCACTTT
j_gene: TRBJ1-3; d_gene: TRBD1; v_gene: TRBV5-4; abundance: NA; CDR3aa: CATSGTGGLTLPGNTIYF; CDR3nt: TGTGCCACCAGCGGGACAGGGGGGCTCACCTTGCCAGGAAACACCATATATTTT
j_gene: TRBJ1-6; d_gene: NA; v_gene: TRBV5-1; abundance: NA; CDR3aa: CASSLGGGSSYNSPLHF; CDR3nt: TGCGCCAGCAGCTTGGGAGGGGGTTCTTCCTATAATTCACCCCTCCACTTT
j_gene: TRBJ1-2; d_gene: NA; v_gene: TRBV29-1; abundance: NA; CDR3aa: CSVEGGWGSYGYTF; CDR3nt: TGCAGCGTTGAAGGAGGGTGGGGTAGCTATGGCTACACCTTC
j_gene: TRBJ1-2; d_gene: NA; v_gene: TRBV19; abundance: NA; CDR3aa: CASSIGPSWTF; CDR3nt: TGTGCCAGTAGTATAGGGCCAAGTTGGACCTTC
j_gene: TRBJ1-3; d_gene: NA; v_gene: TRBV2; abundance: NA; CDR3aa: CASSDRVSGNTIYF; CDR3nt: TGTGCCAGCAGTGACAGGGTCTCTGGAAACACCATATATTTT
j_gene: TRBJ1-1; d_gene: NA; v_gene: TRBV6-6; abundance: NA; CDR3aa: CASSYSTYGAFF; CDR3nt: TGTGCCAGCAGTTACTCGACGTATGGAGCTTTCTTT